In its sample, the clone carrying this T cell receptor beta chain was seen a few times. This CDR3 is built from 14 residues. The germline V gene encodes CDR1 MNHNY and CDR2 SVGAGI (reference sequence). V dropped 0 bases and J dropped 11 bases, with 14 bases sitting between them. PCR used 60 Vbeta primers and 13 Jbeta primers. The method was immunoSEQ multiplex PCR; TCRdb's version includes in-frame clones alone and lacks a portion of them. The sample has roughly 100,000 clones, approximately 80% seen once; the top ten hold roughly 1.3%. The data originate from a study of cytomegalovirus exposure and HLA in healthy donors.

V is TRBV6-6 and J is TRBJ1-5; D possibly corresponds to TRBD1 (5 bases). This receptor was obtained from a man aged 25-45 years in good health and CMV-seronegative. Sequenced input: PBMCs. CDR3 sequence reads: CASSYSYRGIAQHF. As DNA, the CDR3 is TGTGCCAGCAGTTACTCATATAGGGGTATAGCCCAGCATTTT.